One and the same sample provided the 20 T cell receptor beta chains below, sequenced in a study of T cell clusters in autoimmune cytopenias. Multiplex touch-down PCR amplified TRB using TRB-A and TRB-B pools in one tube. TCRdb reprocessed the multiplex PCR reads and reports one entry per CDR3 protein, with no DNA. The sample shows about 15,000 distinct CDR3 sequences, and around 3.3% sits with its ten largest clones. Tens of thousands of genome equivalents of blood DNA were amplified for TRB. The same data also went into a second study, on T cell repertoires in aging, cancer and after chemotherapy.

Sequencing was done on a sample of peripheral blood. These receptors originate from a human donor in good health.

The chain uses TRBV19 and TRBJ2-1. CDR3 length: 12 amino acids. Germline V gene data show CDR1 as LNHDA and CDR2 as SQIVND (reference sequence). The CDR3 spells CASSIPYNEQFF.

The rearrangement joins TRBV6-5 to TRBJ2-3; TCRdb lists TRBD1, though no DNA is available to test this call. Germline-derived CDR1 and CDR2 are MNHEY and SVGAGI. This CDR3 contains 17 residues. The CDR3 spells CASSRGVGGANTDTQYF.

The V call is TRBV20-1, the J call TRBJ2-2; the TRBD1 assignment by TCRdb is unverifiable without DNA. Per germline, CDR1 DFQATT and CDR2 SNEGSKA (reference sequence). The CDR3 contains 14 residues. CDR3: CSVPGRPLTGELFF.

This clonotype registers medium-sized by frequency. The chain carries TRBV19 and TRBJ2-3; the TRBD1 assignment by TCRdb is unverifiable without DNA. The CDR3 is 15 residues long. Germline CDR1 reads LNHDA; CDR2 reads SQIVND (reference sequence). This chain's CDR3 is CASSTQGTTVDTQYF.

The chain couples TRBV19 to TRBJ2-5; TCRdb's D call of TRBD2 is untestable without DNA. This CDR3 is 12 amino acids long. Germline V lookup: CDR1 LNHDA, CDR2 SQIVND (reference sequence). The CDR3 is CASRREGETQYF.

V is TRBV4-2 and J is TRBJ1-1. The CDR3 extends over 13 amino acids. Germline lookup yields CDR1 LGHNA and CDR2 YNFKEQ. CDR3 amino acids: CASSQDIGGLAFF.

The chain carries TRBV11-2 and TRBJ2-4. In germline, CDR1 is SGHAT, CDR2 FQNNGV. The CDR3 contains 14 residues. CDR3 protein: CASRLGGMENIQYF.

According to its frequency, this clonotype is medium-sized. The V call is TRBV29-1, the J call TRBJ2-1; TCRdb proposes TRBD2, but this gene call is untestable without DNA. CDR1 is SQVTM and CDR2 is ANQGSEA in the germline V gene. This CDR3 comprises 13 residues. The CDR3 protein is CSVVGRAFGEQFF.

This clonotype counts as medium-sized (0.01 to 0.1%) by frequency. The V call is TRBV11-3, the J call TRBJ2-3; TCRdb lists TRBD2, though no DNA is available to test this call. This CDR3 contains 16 residues. Germline CDR1 and CDR2: SGHNT and YENEEA. CDR3 protein: CASSLTRTAARDTQYF.

The CDR3 loop reads CATQGIWQAFF. The chain links TRBV19 to TRBJ1-1; the D call from TCRdb, TRBD1, cannot be confirmed without DNA. The CDR3 covers 11 residues. Germline V gene lookup returns CDR1 LNHDA and CDR2 SQIVND (reference sequence).

The CDR3 region is CATSGTDPYEQYF. This sequence joins TRBV15 and TRBJ2-7; with no DNA, the TCRdb D assignment of TRBD1 cannot be verified. This CDR3 contains 13 residues. Germline V gene lookup returns CDR1 LNHNV and CDR2 YYDKDF (reference sequence).

The gene calls are TRBV27 and TRBJ2-5; TCRdb designates TRBD2, a call that cannot be tested without DNA. This CDR3 region has 14 residues. The germline CDR1 and CDR2 sequences are MNHEY and SMNVEV (reference sequence). This CDR3 is CASSVSGSPETQYF.

This clonotype ranks as medium-sized in terms of frequency. J is TRBJ2-3 and V is TRBV6-6; the D call of TRBD1 rests on TCRdb alone, since no DNA is present to check it. Germline V gene sequence: CDR1 MNHNY, CDR2 SVGAGI (reference sequence). This CDR3 comprises 15 residues. The CDR3 reads CASKGVDRGEDTQYF.

The chain couples TRBV30 to TRBJ1-5; absent DNA, TCRdb's TRBD1 call cannot be checked. The germline CDR1 and CDR2 sequences are GTSNPN and SVGIG (reference sequence). CDR3 length: 17 amino acids. The CDR3 here is CAWSVQEDSWALRPQHF. The whole variable domain, remainder taken from reference TRBV30 and TRBJ1-5, is SQTIHQWPATLVQPVGSPLSLECTVEGTSNPNLYWYRQAAGRGLQLLFYSVGIGQISSEVPQNLSASRPQDRQFILSSKKLLLSDSGFYLCAWSVQEDSWALRPQHFGDGTRLSIL.

The rearrangement uses TRBV12-3 or TRBV12-4 and TRBJ1-1. The CDR3 is made up of 11 amino acids. CDR3 amino acids: CASRENTEAFF.

Considering frequency, this clonotype is medium-sized. The rearrangement uses TRBV19 and TRBJ2-7; TCRdb's D gene call, TRBD2, goes unchecked for lack of DNA. This CDR3 is built from 14 residues. Germline V gene data show CDR1 as LNHDA and CDR2 as SQIVND (reference sequence). The CDR3 sequence is CASARTSGSYEQYF.

V and J are TRBV5-1 and TRBJ2-7; TCRdb calls TRBD2, which cannot be checked without DNA. Looked up from germline, CDR1 is SGHRS and CDR2 is YFSETQ. The CDR3 is 15 amino acids. The CDR3 loop is CASSSYSSGAYEQYF.

The chain joins TRBV5-4 to TRBJ2-7; as DNA is missing, the TRBD1 call by TCRdb cannot be tested. Per germline, CDR1 SGHNT and CDR2 YYREEE (reference sequence). The CDR3 has 14 amino acids. The CDR3 sequence: CASSLDRGLIEQYF.

The chain joins TRBV19 to TRBJ1-2; lacking DNA, the TRBD1 call made by TCRdb goes unchecked. This CDR3 has 14 residues. Germline loops: CDR1 LNHDA, CDR2 SQIVND (reference sequence). The CDR3: CASSALDRVYGYTF.

This chain joins TRBV6-2 or TRBV6-3 and TRBJ2-2; TCRdb's D call, TRBD2, is unchecked because there is no DNA. The germline V gene has CDR1 MNHEY and CDR2 SVGEGT. The length of the CDR3 is 20 residues. The CDR3 sequence is CASIYSSVAGGPVNTGELFF.